The source of this T cell receptor (beta chain) is a study of T cells in localized non-small cell lung cancer (dated by TCRdb to the early 2020s). Regarding the study in general: The study examined T cell repertoires in 200 to 250 patients with early-stage NSCLC and compared tumors with uninvolved tumor-adjacent lungs. The cohort consisted of around 250 treatment-naive NSCLC patients whose localized lung tumors had been resected. The mean age of the NSCLC patients was less than 70 years, with roughly 120 men and 85 to 110 women.

Study-level results and caveats: Because multi-region tumor sequencing was not performed, intratumor heterogeneity could not be ruled out. Higher T cell density in blood was associated with longer overall survival, whereas higher clonality in adjacent lung was associated with shorter survival. Of the top 100 tumor clones, a median of roughly 57 were detected in paired uninvolved adjacent lung; under 30 were also among that lung's top 100. Since the design was exploratory, TCR variables were selected using unadjusted p-values with no false-discovery rate correction. Uninvolved tumor-adjacent lung showed the highest T cell clonality, higher than tumor, which suggests more focused antigenic responses in the uninvolved tumor-adjacent lung.

CDR1 and CDR2, looked up from the germline V gene, are ENHRY and SYGVKD. V is shortened by 0 bases, J by 4 bases, and the region joining them spans 10 bases. Taken from cysteine to phenylalanine, the CDR3 has 14 residues. CDR3 DNA is the only sequence kept; it has 42 bases, read in frame from the first base. The immunoSEQ Assay was used to sequence TCR beta CDR3 regions from DNA. The published analysis was carried out like this. To compute T cell density, TCR beta template counts were normalized to usable DNA, which was estimated by amplifying housekeeping genes. Using the preseqR package, richness was estimated by extrapolating to 120,000 templates for tissue samples and 400,000 templates for PBMC samples. Clonality was calculated as one minus Pielou's evenness. To identify tissue-enriched TCRs, differential abundance testing was run on productive amino-acid clonotypes with a minimum total count of 5 and an alpha of 0.1. The Jaccard Index and the Morisita Overlap Index were used to measure how much the repertoires overlapped between compartments. TCR beta CDR3s were clustered by GLIPH together with public tetramer-defined viral CDR3s, and at least three viral sequences plus V-gene enrichment were required for viral motifs. This is the immuneACCESS table as TCRdb keeps it, with only in-frame sequences that have V and J called. A part of the clones is gone; compared with another copy, unresolved V genes explain less than half, and the rest is unexplained. The D gene and trimming were derived from the DNA, and the V and J assignments and clone size from that table. The sample table holds about 24,000 clones, of which roughly 86% were seen once. The ten largest make up approximately 6.3% of the sample.

With regard to this clone: Its antigen remains undetermined. Per-nucleotide qualities are absent, and no much larger clonotype sits a single base away.

At diagnosis, peripheral blood, uninvolved tumor-adjacent lung and tumor were collected and were preserved as a mix of fresh-frozen and FFPE material. For TCR repertoire profiling, the blood samples were analyzed as peripheral blood mononuclear cells. The sequencing here drew on peripheral blood, taken before any cancer treatment. The clonotype comes from a male donor aged 60 or over with stage II squamous cell lung carcinoma. Rearrangement joined TRBV10-3 to TRBJ2-7; the D gene is perhaps TRBD1, from 5 matching bases. The bases read TGTGCCATCAGTGAGTCCGGCAGGGATTACGAGCAGTACTTC. It translates to CAISESGRDYEQYF.